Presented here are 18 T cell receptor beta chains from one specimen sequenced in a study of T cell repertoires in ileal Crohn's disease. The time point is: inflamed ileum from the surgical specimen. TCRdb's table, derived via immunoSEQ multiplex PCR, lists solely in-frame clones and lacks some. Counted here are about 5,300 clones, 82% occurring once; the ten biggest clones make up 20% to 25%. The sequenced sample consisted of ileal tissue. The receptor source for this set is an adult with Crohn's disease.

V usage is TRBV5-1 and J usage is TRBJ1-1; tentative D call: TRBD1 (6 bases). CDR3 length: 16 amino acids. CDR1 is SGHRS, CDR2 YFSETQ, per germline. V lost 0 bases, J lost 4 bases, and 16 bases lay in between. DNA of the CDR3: TGCGCCAGCAGCTTGGCCCCGGGACATACGAGCACTGAAGCTTTCTTT. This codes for CASSLAPGHTSTEAFF.

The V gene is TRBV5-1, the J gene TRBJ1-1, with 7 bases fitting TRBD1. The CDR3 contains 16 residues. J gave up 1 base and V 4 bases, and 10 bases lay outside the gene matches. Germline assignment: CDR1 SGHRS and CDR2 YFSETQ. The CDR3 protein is CASSPKQGHKNTEAFF. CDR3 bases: TGCGCCAGCAGCCCGAAACAGGGGCACAAGAACACTGAAGCTTTCTTT.

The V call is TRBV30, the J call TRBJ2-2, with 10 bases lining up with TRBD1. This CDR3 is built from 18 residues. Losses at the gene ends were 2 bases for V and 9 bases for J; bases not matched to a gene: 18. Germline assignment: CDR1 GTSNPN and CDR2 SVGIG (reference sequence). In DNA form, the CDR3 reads TGTGCCTGGAGTAGTAAGGGACAGGGGACCCCCCCCCTCCGGGAGCTGTTTTTT. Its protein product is CAWSSKGQGTPPLRELFF.

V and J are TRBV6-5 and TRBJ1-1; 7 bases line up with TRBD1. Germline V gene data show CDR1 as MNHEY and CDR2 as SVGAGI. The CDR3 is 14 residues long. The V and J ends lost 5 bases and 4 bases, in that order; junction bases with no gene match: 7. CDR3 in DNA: TGTGCCAGCAGTGCACAAAACAGGGGCACTGAAGCTTTCTTT. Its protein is CASSAQNRGTEAFF.

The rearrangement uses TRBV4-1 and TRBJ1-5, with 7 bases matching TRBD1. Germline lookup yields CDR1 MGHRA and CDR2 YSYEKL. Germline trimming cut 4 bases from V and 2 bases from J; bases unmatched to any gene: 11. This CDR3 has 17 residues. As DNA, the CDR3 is TGCGCCAGCAGCCTTGGAGCAGGGGGACGGGGCAATCAGCCCCAGCATTTT. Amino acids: CASSLGAGGRGNQPQHF.

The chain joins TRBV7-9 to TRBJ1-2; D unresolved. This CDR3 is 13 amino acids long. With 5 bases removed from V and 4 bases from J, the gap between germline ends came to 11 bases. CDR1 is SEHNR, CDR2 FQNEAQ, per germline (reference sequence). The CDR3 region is CASSPRGRYGYTF. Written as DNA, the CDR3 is TGTGCCAGCAGCCCTCGAGGTCGCTATGGCTACACCTTC.

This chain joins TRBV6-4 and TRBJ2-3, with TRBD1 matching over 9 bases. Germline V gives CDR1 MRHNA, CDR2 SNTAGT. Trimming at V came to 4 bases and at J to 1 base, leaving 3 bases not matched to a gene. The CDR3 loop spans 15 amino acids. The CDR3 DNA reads TGTGCCAGCAGTGCCCGGACAGGGGGCACAGATACGCAGTATTTT. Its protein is CASSARTGGTDTQYF.

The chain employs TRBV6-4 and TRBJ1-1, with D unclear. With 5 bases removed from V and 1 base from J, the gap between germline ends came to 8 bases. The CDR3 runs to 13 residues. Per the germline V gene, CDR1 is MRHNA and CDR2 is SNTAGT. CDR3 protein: CASSYRQNTEAFF. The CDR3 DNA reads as TGTGCCAGCAGTTATCGACAGAACACTGAAGCTTTCTTT.

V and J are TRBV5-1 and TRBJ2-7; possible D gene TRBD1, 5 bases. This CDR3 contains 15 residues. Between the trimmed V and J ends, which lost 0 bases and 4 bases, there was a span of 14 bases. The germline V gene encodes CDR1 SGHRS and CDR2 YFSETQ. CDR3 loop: CASSLGERGLYEQYF. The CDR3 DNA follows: TGCGCCAGCAGCTTGGGGGAAAGGGGATTGTACGAGCAGTACTTC.

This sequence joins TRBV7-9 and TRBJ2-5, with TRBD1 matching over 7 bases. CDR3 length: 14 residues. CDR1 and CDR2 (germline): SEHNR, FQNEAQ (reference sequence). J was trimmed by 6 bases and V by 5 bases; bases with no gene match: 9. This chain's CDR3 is CASSTTTGVKTQYF. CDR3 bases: TGTGCCAGCAGCACGACCACAGGGGTCAAGACCCAGTACTTC.

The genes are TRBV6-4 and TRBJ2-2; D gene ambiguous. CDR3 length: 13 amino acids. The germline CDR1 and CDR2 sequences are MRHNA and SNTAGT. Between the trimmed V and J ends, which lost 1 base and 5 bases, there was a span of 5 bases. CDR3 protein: CASSDLQTGELFF. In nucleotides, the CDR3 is TGTGCCAGCAGTGACTTGCAGACCGGGGAGCTGTTTTTT.

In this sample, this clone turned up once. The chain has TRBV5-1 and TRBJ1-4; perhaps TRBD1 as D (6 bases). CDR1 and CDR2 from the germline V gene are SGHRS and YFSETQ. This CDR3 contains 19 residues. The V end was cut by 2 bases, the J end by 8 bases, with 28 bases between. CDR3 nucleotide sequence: TGCGCCAGCAGCTTTGGCTTACCGGGACAAGGCGCGTTTCGGGAAAAACTGTTTTTT. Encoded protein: CASSFGLPGQGAFREKLFF.

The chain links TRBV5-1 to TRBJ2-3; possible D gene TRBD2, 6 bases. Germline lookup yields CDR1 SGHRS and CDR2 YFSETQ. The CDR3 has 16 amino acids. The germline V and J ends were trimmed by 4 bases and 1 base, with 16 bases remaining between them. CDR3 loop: CASSRDSYSRTDTQYF. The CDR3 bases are TGCGCCAGCAGCCGGGACTCCTACTCCCGCACAGATACGCAGTATTTT.

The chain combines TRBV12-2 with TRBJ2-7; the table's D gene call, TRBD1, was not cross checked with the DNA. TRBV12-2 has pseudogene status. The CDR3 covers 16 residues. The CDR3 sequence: CASRLGAWASRYEQYF. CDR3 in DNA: TGTGCAAGTCGCTTAGGGGCGTGGGCCAGTCGATACGAGCAGTACTTC.

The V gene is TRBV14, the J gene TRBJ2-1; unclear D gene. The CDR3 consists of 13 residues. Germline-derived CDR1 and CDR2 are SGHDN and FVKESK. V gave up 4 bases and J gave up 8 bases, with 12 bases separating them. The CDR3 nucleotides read TGTGCCAGCAGCCCGAGCCTTTTCGATGAGCAGTTCTTC. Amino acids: CASSPSLFDEQFF.

This chain's CDR3 is CATSTGGEVNTEAFF. Written as DNA, the CDR3 is TGTGCCACCAGCACCGGGGGGGAAGTCAACACTGAAGCTTTCTTT. The rearrangement uses TRBV15 and TRBJ1-1, with a tentative D call TRBD1 (5 bases). V dropped 4 bases and J dropped 2 bases, with 14 bases sitting between them. The CDR3 extends over 15 amino acids. Germline V gene sequence: CDR1 LNHNV, CDR2 YYDKDF (reference sequence).

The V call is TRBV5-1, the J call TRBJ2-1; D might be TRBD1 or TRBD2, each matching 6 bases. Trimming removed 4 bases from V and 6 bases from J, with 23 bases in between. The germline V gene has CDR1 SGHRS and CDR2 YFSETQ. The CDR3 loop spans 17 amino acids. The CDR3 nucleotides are TGCGCCAGCAGCGCTCAGGGGCTAGGAGGGCACATCAATGAGCAGTTCTTC. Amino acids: CASSAQGLGGHINEQFF. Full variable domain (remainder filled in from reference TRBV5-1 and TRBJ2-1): KAGVTQTPRYLIKTRGQQVTLSCSPISGHRSVSWYQQTPGQGLQFLFEYFSETQRNKGNFPGRFSGRQFSNSRSEMNVSTLELGDSALYLCASSAQGLGGHINEQFFGPGTRLTVL.

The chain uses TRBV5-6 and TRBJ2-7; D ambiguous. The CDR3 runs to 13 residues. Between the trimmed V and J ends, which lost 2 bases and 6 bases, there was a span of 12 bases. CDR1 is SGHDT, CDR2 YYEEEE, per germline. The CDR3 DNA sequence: TGTGCCAGCAGCTTTGTAGGAGTAAGCGAGCAGTACTTC. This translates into CASSFVGVSEQYF. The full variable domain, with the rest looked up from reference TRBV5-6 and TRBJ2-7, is DAGVTQSPTHLIKTRGQQVTLRCSPKSGHDTVSWYQQALGQGPQFIFQYYEEEERQRGNFPDRFSGHQFPNYSSELNVNALLLGDSALYLCASSFVGVSEQYFGPGTRLTVT.